This is a list of T cell receptor beta chains from one sample in a study of regulatory T cells in long-lasting Graves disease. TCRdb processed the multiplex PCR reads anew with MiXCR; each CDR3 protein has one entry. The data hold 320,000 or so distinct CDR3 sequences, with about 18% observed a single time. The specimen comprised peripheral blood mononuclear cells (PBMCs), sampled at new diagnosis, from a patient treated with antithyroid drugs. These receptors were obtained from a female donor with Graves disease. Each CDR3 is given with its conserved first and last residue.

v_call: TRBV7-8
cdr3_length: 15
cdr3_aa: CASSLTGTGGNTIYF

v_call: TRBV7-2
cdr3_length: 16
cdr3_aa: CASSLTSGRVGETQYF

v_call: TRBV27
cdr3_length: 14
cdr3_aa: CASSWGTGADTQYF

v_call: TRBV6-2/TRBV6-3
cdr3_length: 15
cdr3_aa: CASSYTVAVTDEQFF

v_call: TRBV11-2
cdr3_length: 16
cdr3_aa: CASSLDLTGGSYEQYF

v_call: TRBV3-1
cdr3_length: 15
cdr3_aa: CASSQEREVYNEQFF

v_call: TRBV28
cdr3_length: 16
cdr3_aa: CASSFGPGQGGREQYF

v_call: TRBV29-1
cdr3_length: 15
cdr3_aa: CSVTLPGRTLYGYTF

v_call: TRBV10-2
cdr3_length: 10
cdr3_aa: CASGSETQYF

v_call: TRBV24-1
cdr3_length: 15
cdr3_aa: CATSDPEQGLETQYF

v_call: TRBV28
cdr3_length: 10
cdr3_aa: CASHGAEAFF

v_call: TRBV6-4
cdr3_length: 15
cdr3_aa: CASRRLAGGDNEQFF

v_call: TRBV11-2
cdr3_length: 16
cdr3_aa: CASSLDRGTVRRVQYF

v_call: TRBV7-2
cdr3_length: 19
cdr3_aa: CASSLAIAVGVSGANVLTF

v_call: TRBV12-3/TRBV12-4
cdr3_length: 15
cdr3_aa: CASSLTNRNTGELFF

v_call: TRBV19
cdr3_length: 15
cdr3_aa: CASSTRTGEEETQYF

v_call: TRBV12-3/TRBV12-4
cdr3_length: 13
cdr3_aa: CASSLTGPGELFF

v_call: TRBV20-1
cdr3_length: 16
cdr3_aa: CSARAPGTSGRGEQFF

v_call: TRBV30
cdr3_length: 16
cdr3_aa: CAWLIPGPTTNSPLHF

v_call: TRBV6-5
cdr3_length: 15
cdr3_aa: CASSSPRTGDDGYTF

v_call: TRBV7-2
cdr3_length: 14
cdr3_aa: CASSLELRLYEQYF

v_call: TRBV2
cdr3_length: 16
cdr3_aa: CASSFHPMEARDEQYF

v_call: TRBV12-3/TRBV12-4
cdr3_length: 12
cdr3_aa: CASISDSEKLFF

v_call: TRBV7-9
cdr3_length: 15
cdr3_aa: CASSYPPGRALEAFF